The 4 T cell receptor beta chains listed next were all sequenced from one sample in a study of T cells in tumors after PD-1 blockade. The table came from immunoSEQ multiplex PCR; TCRdb's copy has only in-frame clones and leaves some out. The sample carries about 33,000 clones, around 78% recorded once. The sample here was PBMCs, taken before anti-PD-1 treatment. These receptors were collected from a human donor with basal cell carcinoma.

The chain combines TRBV5-1 with TRBJ2-7; 10 nucleotides align to TRBD2. The trim removed 4 bases at V and 0 bases at J, leaving 4 bases unmatched. The CDR3 consists of 15 residues. CDR1 is SGHRS, CDR2 YFSETQ, per germline. The CDR3 reads CASSPSGGYSYEQYF. The DNA for the CDR3 is TGCGCCAGCAGCCCTAGCGGGGGCTACTCCTACGAGCAGTACTTC. The variable domain in full, with the rest retrieved from reference TRBV5-1 and TRBJ2-7, is KAGVTQTPRYLIKTRGQQVTLSCSPISGHRSVSWYQQTPGQGLQFLFEYFSETQRNKGNFPGRFSGRQFSNSRSEMNVSTLELGDSALYLCASSPSGGYSYEQYFGPGTRLTVT.

This clone was counted a few times. The rearrangement joins TRBV2 to TRBJ1-5; D gene uncertain. Trimming pared 5 bases from V and 4 bases from J, leaving 6 bases between. This CDR3 is built from 12 residues. Germline V gene data show CDR1 as SNHLY and CDR2 as FYNNEI. Here the CDR3 DNA reads TGTGCCAGCAGTACGGGGAATCAGCCCCAGCATTTT. It is translated as CASSTGNQPQHF.

This clone was counted a single time. CDR3 in amino acids: CASSQEWSPTNEKLFF. In DNA, the CDR3 is TGCGCCAGCAGCCAAGAATGGTCCCCAACTAATGAAAAACTGTTTTTT. V gene TRBV4-3 combines with J gene TRBJ1-4; the D is unclear. Germline CDR1 LGHNA, CDR2 YSLEER. V lost 0 bases and J 0 bases, leaving 8 bases between the germline ends. This CDR3 region has 16 residues.

The rearrangement links TRBV9 to TRBJ1-3; a possible D gene is TRBD1 (5 bases). V dropped 7 bases and J dropped 4 bases, with 15 bases sitting between them. Per the germline V gene, CDR1 is SGDLS and CDR2 is YYNGEE. This CDR3 region has 14 residues. Here the CDR3 reads CASGGGASGNTIYF. Written as DNA, the CDR3 is TGTGCCAGCGGGGGAGGGGCCTCGGGAAACACCATATATTTT.